Listed below are T cell receptor beta chains from one sample, sequenced in a study of T cell changes during pregnancy in multiple sclerosis. The method was immunoSEQ multiplex PCR; TCRdb's version includes in-frame clones alone and lacks a portion of them. The table records approximately 50,000 clones, approximately 90% of them present only once. Specimen: CD8+ T cells from peripheral blood mononuclear cells, collected after pregnancy. The source of these receptors is a female donor with multiple sclerosis, enrolled in a pregnancy study. Both conserved end residues are part of each CDR3. The D gene is left open where the match is weak. Clone size appears in some rows only: once, few, many, or a class for an expanded clone.

abundance	d_gene	v_gene	j_gene	CDR3aa	CDR3nt
-	-	TRBV7-3	TRBJ2-7	CASSLSPDNTYEQYF	TGTGCCAGCAGCTTAAGTCCGGACAACACCTACGAGCAGTACTTC
-	-	TRBV7-2	TRBJ1-1	CASSFYIQGYTEAFF	TGTGCCAGCAGCTTTTACATACAGGGTTACACTGAAGCTTTCTTT
-	TRBD2	TRBV11-2	TRBJ2-3	CASSLLSSGGLSTDTQYF	TGTGCCAGCAGCTTATTGTCTAGCGGGGGTCTGAGCACAGATACGCAGTATTTT
-	-	TRBV5-6	TRBJ1-1	CASSPLQGNTEAFF	TGTGCCAGCAGCCCTCTTCAGGGGAACACTGAAGCTTTCTTT
-	-	TRBV13	TRBJ2-7	CASSQGRREQYF	TGTGCCAGCAGCCAAGGGAGGCGGGAGCAGTACTTC
-	-	TRBV4-2	TRBJ1-2	CASSQGENPSYGYTF	TGTGCCAGCAGCCAAGGAGAAAACCCGTCCTATGGCTACACCTTC
-	-	TRBV6-1	TRBJ1-1	CASRRDRKDSAFF	TGTGCCAGCAGGCGAGACAGGAAGGATTCAGCTTTCTTT
once	-	TRBV15	TRBJ2-6	CATSRVSGANVLTF	TGTGCCACCAGCAGAGTATCTGGGGCCAACGTCCTGACTTTC
-	TRBD1	TRBV10-2	TRBJ1-5	CASSESSWYGTGIQNQPQHF	TGCGCCAGCAGTGAGTCGTCCTGGTACGGGACAGGGATTCAAAATCAGCCCCAGCATTTT
-	-	TRBV29-1	TRBJ2-2	CSVVSNTGELFF	TGCAGCGTTGTGTCTAACACCGGGGAGCTGTTTTTT
-	TRBD1	TRBV29-1	TRBJ2-1	CSVGTGEQQFF	TGCAGCGTTGGTACAGGGGAACAGCAGTTCTTC
-	TRBD1	TRBV27	TRBJ1-2	CASSFVRDRGDYGYTF	TGTGCCAGCAGTTTTGTCCGGGACAGGGGAGACTATGGCTACACCTTC
-	TRBD1	TRBV6-5	TRBJ2-1	CASSYVDRGQNEQFF	TGTGCCAGCAGTTACGTGGACAGGGGGCAGAATGAGCAGTTCTTC
-	-	TRBV11-2	TRBJ2-1	CASSLEGDEQFF	TGTGCCAGCAGCTTAGAGGGCGATGAGCAGTTCTTC
-	-	TRBV30	TRBJ2-7	CAWSVAFNEQYF	TGTGCCTGGAGTGTAGCGTTCAACGAGCAGTACTTC
-	TRBD1	TRBV5-1	TRBJ1-1	CASSPWTGKAEAFF	TGCGCCAGCAGCCCTTGGACAGGGAAGGCTGAAGCTTTCTTT
-	-	TRBV6-9	TRBJ2-1	CASSRTALRYNEQFF	TGTGCCAGCAGCCGGACAGCATTACGCTACAATGAGCAGTTCTTC
-	-	TRBV5-6	TRBJ2-7	CASSFGGEQYF	TGTGCCAGCAGCTTCGGAGGCGAGCAGTACTTC
-	TRBD2	TRBV15	TRBJ2-1	CATSSSGGAEEQFF	TGTGCCACCAGCAGTAGCGGGGGGGCCGAAGAGCAGTTCTTC
-	TRBD2	TRBV11-3	TRBJ2-1	CASSSFLAGDNEQFF	TGTGCCAGCAGCTCCTTCTTAGCGGGTGACAATGAGCAGTTCTTC
-	-	TRBV7-9	TRBJ2-7	CASSQGPGRRLEQYF	TGTGCCAGCAGCCAAGGGCCGGGCAGGAGGCTCGAGCAGTACTTC
-	TRBD2	TRBV5-6	TRBJ2-7	CASSPGGAYEQYF	TGTGCCAGCAGCCCGGGGGGAGCCTACGAGCAGTACTTC
-	TRBD2	TRBV10-3	TRBJ2-1	CAISDVVAGDWYNEQFF	TGTGCCATCAGTGATGTAGTAGCGGGGGATTGGTACAATGAGCAGTTCTTC
-	-	TRBV7-9	TRBJ1-2	CASSFLRLRGYTF	TGTGCCAGCAGCTTTCTCAGACTTCGGGGCTACACCTTC
-	-	TRBV11-2	TRBJ2-5	CASSSSGYQETQYF	TGTGCCAGCAGCAGCTCAGGGTACCAAGAGACCCAGTACTTC
-	TRBD1	TRBV7-3	TRBJ1-2	CASSLTGAVNYGYTF	TGTGCCAGCAGCCTTACAGGGGCCGTTAACTATGGCTACACCTTC
-	TRBD2	TRBV9	TRBJ2-1	CASSDSGGAPYNEQFF	TGTGCCAGCAGCGATAGCGGGGGGGCCCCCTACAATGAGCAGTTCTTC
-	TRBD1	TRBV19	TRBJ1-5	CASSYLGQGAFQPQHF	TGTGCCAGTAGTTACCTTGGACAGGGGGCTTTTCAGCCCCAGCATTTT
once	-	TRBV13	TRBJ1-3	CASSSRDLDAGNTIYF	TGTGCCAGCAGCTCGAGAGACCTAGACGCTGGAAACACCATATATTTT
-	-	TRBV9	TRBJ1-2	CASSVDDRNYGYTF	TGTGCCAGCAGCGTAGACGACAGAAACTATGGCTACACCTTC
-	TRBD1	TRBV2	TRBJ1-1	CASSDPGQGWGEAFF	TGTGCCAGCAGTGATCCGGGACAGGGTTGGGGTGAAGCTTTCTTT